The next 24 T cell receptor beta chains were all read from a single sample in a study of blood T cell repertoires in COVID-19. TCRdb's table, derived via immunoSEQ multiplex PCR, lists solely in-frame clones and lacks some. This table holds approximately 310,000 clones, around nine tenths found once. Sequencing was carried out using PBMCs or T cells enriched from blood (not recorded which). The source of these receptors is a man aged 55 to 69 who had recovered from COVID-19.

The V and J genes are TRBV28 and TRBJ1-1, with a possible D match to TRBD1 (6 bases). Germline CDR1 reads MDHEN; CDR2 reads SYDVKM. The CDR3 loop spans 16 amino acids. Trimming cost V 3 bases and J 1 base, with 15 bases left between them. CDR3 protein: CASSFPLSTGNTEAFF. DNA of the CDR3: TGTGCCAGCAGTTTCCCACTCTCGACAGGGAACACTGAAGCTTTCTTT.

The rearrangement joins TRBV4-1 to TRBJ2-5; 9 bases are a match to TRBD2. CDR1 is MGHRA, CDR2 YSYEKL, per germline. Unmatched junction bases numbered 14, after V lost 2 bases and J lost 10 bases. The CDR3 totals 16 residues. Written as DNA, the CDR3 is TGCGCCAGCAGCCAACGGTCGGGCGGGAGGGCAAGTTTCCAGTACTTC. Its protein product is CASSQRSGGRASFQYF.

The chain recombines TRBV5-4 with TRBJ2-6; D is undetermined. In germline, CDR1 is SGHNT, CDR2 YYREEE (reference sequence). V lost 2 bases and J lost 0, with 6 bases in between. The CDR3 runs to 15 residues. In DNA, the CDR3 is TGTGCCAGCAGCTTTCAGTCCTCTGGGGCCAACGTCCTGACTTTC. It specifies CASSFQSSGANVLTF.

The rearrangement links TRBV29-1 to TRBJ2-2; TRBD1 matches at 8 bases. The CDR3 totals 15 residues. Germline V lookup: CDR1 SQVTM, CDR2 ANQGSEA. Trimming cost V 5 bases and J 6 bases; bases outside gene matches: 11. CDR3 DNA sequence: TGCAGCGTTTTCCTCCGGGACAGGCAAGCCGGGGAGCTGTTTTTT. This codes for CSVFLRDRQAGELFF.

The chain recombines TRBV28 with TRBJ1-6, with 10 bases aligning to TRBD1. V shed 8 bases and J 10 bases; nucleotides not matched to a gene: 2. Germline lookup yields CDR1 MDHEN and CDR2 SYDVKM. The CDR3 is 12 amino acids. The CDR3 spells CASRTGGSPLHF. For the CDR3, the DNA is TGTGCCAGCCGGACAGGGGGATCACCCCTCCACTTT.

This clone was recorded once. This chain connects TRBV27 to TRBJ2-1; TRBD2 is a possible D gene (6 bases). The CDR3 covers 19 residues. Germline-derived CDR1 and CDR2 are MNHEY and SMNVEV (reference sequence). V was cut by 2 bases and J by 4 bases, with 24 bases left in between. The CDR3: CASSLIETYGAGLYNEQFF. The DNA for the CDR3 is TGTGCCAGCAGTTTAATAGAGACGTACGGGGCGGGACTTTACAATGAGCAGTTCTTC.

The CDR3 nucleotides read TGTGCCAGCAGTGAAGCACCGGTCCATGCCTCCTACGAGCAGTACTTC. Encoded protein: CASSEAPVHASYEQYF. The chain links TRBV6-1 to TRBJ2-7; D is ambiguous. The germline V gene encodes CDR1 MNHNS and CDR2 SASEGT. The V gene lost 0 bases and the J gene lost 0 bases, with 12 bases spanning the gap. The CDR3 has 16 amino acids.

The chain employs TRBV4-1 and TRBJ2-3; D not resolved. This CDR3 contains 16 residues. The V gene's germline CDR1 is MGHRA and CDR2 YSYEKL. The germline V and J ends were trimmed by 0 bases and 0 bases, with 10 bases remaining between them. The CDR3 sequence is CASSQDRQTSTDTQYF. The CDR3 DNA reads as TGCGCCAGCAGCCAAGATCGGCAGACTAGCACAGATACGCAGTATTTT.

The chain employs TRBV27 and TRBJ2-1; 10 bases are a match to TRBD2. V lost 7 bases, J lost 7 bases, and 7 bases stayed unmatched. CDR3 length: 14 amino acids. Germline loops: CDR1 MNHEY, CDR2 SMNVEV (reference sequence). The CDR3 region is CASTQASGRNEQFF. The CDR3 DNA is TGTGCCAGCACCCAGGCTAGCGGGAGAAATGAGCAGTTCTTC.

The sample holds one count of this clone. Other DNA sequences in the sample encode the same CDR3. The chain links TRBV12-3 or TRBV12-4 to TRBJ2-7, with D possibly TRBD1 on 6 matching bases. V was shortened by 5 bases and J by 4 bases, with 9 bases between the two germline ends. This CDR3 comprises 12 residues. The CDR3 DNA reads as TGTGCCAGCAGTCTTACAGGGTACGAGCAGTACTTC. Protein sequence: CASSLTGYEQYF.

This clone turned up a few times. This chain connects TRBV19 to TRBJ2-1; D ambiguous. The CDR3 contains 12 residues. Trimming pared 4 bases from V and 10 bases from J, leaving 11 bases between. Per germline, CDR1 LNHDA and CDR2 SQIVND (reference sequence). The CDR3 DNA is TGTGCCAGTAGTACTATACTTGCCGAGCAGTTCTTC. Its protein is CASSTILAEQFF.

V is TRBV6-5 and J is TRBJ1-1, with TRBD1 identical over 7 bases. CDR1 and CDR2 from the germline V gene are MNHEY and SVGAGI. This CDR3 has 14 residues. Losses at the gene ends were 7 bases for V and 1 base for J; bases not matched to a gene: 6. CDR3: CASKHDRANTEAFF. The CDR3 DNA is TGTGCCAGCAAACACGACAGGGCGAACACTGAAGCTTTCTTT.

The gene calls are TRBV3-1 (or the pseudogene TRBV3-2) and TRBJ2-7, with D possibly matching TRBD2 (6 bases). The V gene's germline CDR1 is LGHDT and CDR2 YNNKEL (reference sequence). The V gene lost 2 bases and the J gene lost 3 bases, with 17 bases spanning the gap. The CDR3 covers 16 residues. The CDR3 DNA is TGTGCCAGCAGCCAAACCTTTGGGGGGTCCCTCTACGAGCAGTACTTC. As protein: CASSQTFGGSLYEQYF.

This chain joins TRBV9 and TRBJ1-1; unclear D gene. The V gene's germline CDR1 is SGDLS and CDR2 YYNGEE. The CDR3 has 14 residues. Trimming left V 0 bases short and J 8 bases short, with 14 bases between. Here the CDR3 reads CASSVDQAAAEAFF. CDR3 nucleotides: TGTGCCAGCAGCGTAGATCAGGCAGCCGCCGAAGCTTTCTTT.

This clone was seen just once. CDR3 loop: CASSERQGGNQPQHF. The DNA of the CDR3 is TGTGCCAGCAGTGAACGACAGGGGGGCAATCAGCCCCAGCATTTT. The rearrangement uses TRBV2 and TRBJ1-5; TRBD1 matches 9 bases. Germline CDR1 SNHLY, CDR2 FYNNEI. The CDR3 has 15 residues. After removal of 2 bases from V and 2 bases from J, the junction contained 1 base not matched to a gene.

The J gene is TRBJ1-5, the V gene TRBV28; 7 positions agree with TRBD1. The germline gives CDR1 MDHEN, CDR2 SYDVKM. This CDR3 contains 16 residues. With V trimmed by 3 bases and J by 6 bases, 11 bases remained unmatched. The CDR3 reads CASSFLRQGVSQPQHF. CDR3 sequence (DNA): TGTGCCAGCAGTTTCCTTCGTCAGGGGGTGAGTCAGCCCCAGCATTTT.

The chain recombines TRBV5-1 with TRBJ2-3; 13 nucleotides line up with TRBD2. Unmatched junction bases numbered 8, after V lost 5 bases and J lost 5 bases. The CDR3 is made up of 16 amino acids. Per germline, CDR1 SGHRS and CDR2 YFSETQ. CDR3 nucleotide sequence: TGCGCCAGCAGTTTCGGACTAGCGGGAGATGAAGATACGCAGTATTTT. This translates into CASSFGLAGDEDTQYF.

This rearrangement joins TRBV5-1 to TRBJ2-7; unclear D gene. V was trimmed by 0 bases and J by 6 bases, leaving 7 bases between them. The CDR3 length is 12 residues. Germline V lookup: CDR1 SGHRS, CDR2 YFSETQ. CDR3 in amino acids: CASSLGALEQYF. In DNA, the CDR3 is TGCGCCAGCAGCTTGGGAGCCCTCGAGCAGTACTTC.

The chain has TRBV5-1 and TRBJ2-7; TRBD1 aligns across 9 bases. The CDR3 length is 16 residues. The V gene end was trimmed by 1 base and the J gene end by 0 bases; junction bases not matched to a gene: 5. CDR1 is SGHRS and CDR2 is YFSETQ in the germline V gene. DNA of the CDR3: TGCGCCAGCAGCTTGAAAGGACAGGGGACCTCCTACGAGCAGTACTTC. Protein product: CASSLKGQGTSYEQYF. Using reference TRBV5-1 and TRBJ2-7 for the parts outside the CDR3, the full variable domain is KAGVTQTPRYLIKTRGQQVTLSCSPISGHRSVSWYQQTPGQGLQFLFEYFSETQRNKGNFPGRFSGRQFSNSRSEMNVSTLELGDSALYLCASSLKGQGTSYEQYFGPGTRLTVT.

This clone has just one count. V is TRBV4-1 and J is TRBJ1-4; D is ambiguous. Germline CDR1 and CDR2: MGHRA and YSYEKL. V was trimmed by 4 bases and J by 7 bases, leaving 22 bases between them. The CDR3 has 17 amino acids. The CDR3 coding sequence is TGCGCCAGCAGCCTCCCATCCAAGACTCTCCGAGGTGAAAAACTGTTTTTT. This gives the protein CASSLPSKTLRGEKLFF.

The chain's CDR3 is CASSPVRGNTGELFF. The CDR3 region has the DNA TGTGCCAGCAGCCCTGTGCGGGGGAACACCGGGGAGCTGTTTTTT. This chain connects TRBV7-9 to TRBJ2-2; the D gene is possibly TRBD2 (6 bases). This CDR3 is 15 amino acids long. V was clipped by 5 bases and J by 1 base, with 11 bases between them. CDR1 and CDR2 (germline): SEHNR, FQNEAQ (reference sequence).

This chain links TRBV6-5 with TRBJ1-1, with D perhaps matching TRBD1 (6 bases). Germline CDR1 reads MNHEY; CDR2 reads SVGAGI. V was trimmed by 0 bases and J by 7 bases, leaving 12 bases between them. The CDR3 covers 14 residues. This CDR3 is CASSYSGRGFEAFF. In nucleotides, the CDR3 is TGTGCCAGCAGTTACTCTGGCAGGGGCTTTGAAGCTTTCTTT.

The V and J genes are TRBV3-1 (or the pseudogene TRBV3-2) and TRBJ2-7; 10 nucleotides agree with TRBD2. CDR3 length equals 15 residues. The V gene end was trimmed by 2 bases and the J gene end by 0 bases; junction bases not matched to a gene: 1. CDR1 and CDR2 from the germline V gene are LGHDT and YNNKEL (reference sequence). The CDR3 here is CASSQSGGGSYEQYF. The DNA of the CDR3 is TGTGCCAGCAGCCAAAGCGGGGGGGGCTCCTACGAGCAGTACTTC.

The rearrangement joins TRBV7-2 to TRBJ2-7, with 9 nucleotides matching TRBD1. The CDR3 runs to 15 residues. V lost 4 bases to trimming and J lost 3 bases; unmatched junction nucleotides: 7. Germline V gives CDR1 SGHTA, CDR2 FQGNSA. The CDR3: CASSSRTGDHYEQYF. The CDR3 region has the DNA TGTGCCAGCAGCTCCAGGACAGGGGACCACTACGAGCAGTACTTC.